A selection of T cell receptor beta chains follows, all from one sample in a study of graft-versus-host responses after intestinal transplantation. Assay: immunoSEQ multiplex PCR; the TCRdb copy retains only in-frame clones and omits some. The sample carries 55,000 to 70,000 clones, around nine tenths recorded once. This sample comprised PBMCs, obtained about 120 days after intestinal transplantation. The receptor source for this set is a human patient who received an intestinal transplant, so some T cells may come from the graft donor. The CDR3 runs from the conserved cysteine through the conserved F or W. The order of the fields is V gene, D gene, clone size, J gene, CDR3 DNA, CDR3 protein. A D gene is named only where the DNA matches it firmly. For some rows the clone size is stated as once, few or many, or as a class when expanded; others skip it.

>TRBV7-9|.|.|TRBJ2-1
TGTGCCAGCAGACCCCCCGCCCCACACAATGAGCAGTTCTTC
CASRPPAPHNEQFF
>TRBV4-1|TRBD2|.|TRBJ2-7
TGCGCCAGCAGCCAAGAGAAGGGAGGCGGGCTAGCGGGAGGAGGGTACGAGCAGTACTTC
CASSQEKGGGLAGGGYEQYF
>TRBV4-1|.|.|TRBJ2-7
TGTGCCAGCAGCCCGGGCCGGGACTTCAGCTCCTACGAGCAGTACTTC
CASSPGRDFSSYEQYF
>TRBV9|.|.|TRBJ2-7
TGTGCCAGCAGCGTACTCCCGGAAGTCGCCTACGAGCAGTACTTC
CASSVLPEVAYEQYF
>TRBV21-1|.|.|TRBJ2-7
TGTGCCAGCAGGGGGGGGCGGTCCTACGAGCAGTACTTC
CASRGGRSYEQYF
>TRBV10-2|.|.|TRBJ2-5
TGCGCCAGCAGACGTGTCAGCCAAGAGACCCAGTACTTC
CASRRVSQETQYF
>TRBV7-9|TRBD1|.|TRBJ2-7
TGTGCCAGCAGCTTGGGGGGGGGACAGGGGAGGTACGAGCAGTACTTC
CASSLGGGQGRYEQYF
>TRBV19|.|.|TRBJ2-1
TGTGCCAGTAGCGACCGTAGTGAGCAGTTCTTC
CASSDRSEQFF
>TRBV4-1|.|.|TRBJ2-5
TGCGCCAGCAGCCAAGTCGGTGGAGTAGCGGCCCTCCAAGAGACCCAGTACTTC
CASSQVGGVAALQETQYF
>TRBV6-5|.|.|TRBJ1-5
TGTGCCAGCAGCCAGGGGAGGGGTCAGCCCCAGCATTTT
CASSQGRGQPQHF
>TRBV5-4|TRBD2|.|TRBJ2-5
TGTGCCAGCAGCTTGGAAAGGGCTAGCGGGAGGGTGGCCCAGTACTTC
CASSLERASGRVAQYF
>TRBV27|.|.|TRBJ2-3
TGTGCCAGCAGTTTTTCTGGAATCACAGATACGCAGTATTTT
CASSFSGITDTQYF
>TRBV2|.|.|TRBJ2-1
TGTGCCAGCGGTATGGCCGTCTACAATGAGCAGTTCTTC
CASGMAVYNEQFF
>TRBV7-6|.|once|TRBJ2-7
TGTGCCAGCAGCTTAGGAAGTTTCAGGGGTGGCGAGCAGTACTTC
CASSLGSFRGGEQYF
>TRBV19|TRBD1|.|TRBJ1-6
TGTGCCAGTAGTATGTTGGGACAGGGAAATTCACCCCTCCACTTT
CASSMLGQGNSPLHF
>TRBV7-9|TRBD1|.|TRBJ2-5
TGTGCCAGCAGCTTAGGAGGGGACAGCCAAGAGACCCAGTACTTC
CASSLGGDSQETQYF
>TRBV7-6|.|.|TRBJ2-1
TGTGCCAGCAGCTTAGCGGGCCGGGGGCGCGGGGACAATGAGCAGTTCTTC
CASSLAGRGRGDNEQFF
>TRBV6-5|TRBD2|.|TRBJ2-2
TGTGCCAGCAGTTACTCGCCTAGCGGGGTCGGCGGGGAGCTGTTTTTT
CASSYSPSGVGGELFF
>TRBV5-1|TRBD1|.|TRBJ2-2
TGCGCCAGCTCCCGGGCCAGGGGGCTTAACACCGGGGAGCTGTTTTTT
CASSRARGLNTGELFF
>TRBV28|.|.|TRBJ2-7
TGTGCCAGCAGTTTCTCCGGGACCTCCTACGAGCAGTACTTC
CASSFSGTSYEQYF
>TRBV6-6|.|.|TRBJ1-4
TGTGCCAGCAGCCGTTGGCAGGGTGAAAAACTGTTTTTT
CASSRWQGEKLFF
>TRBV6-1|.|.|TRBJ2-5
TGTGCCAGCAGTCCAGAGCAAGAGACCCAGTACTTC
CASSPEQETQYF
>TRBV4-2|.|.|TRBJ2-7
TGTGCCAGCAGCCAAACGACCTACGAGCAGTACTTC
CASSQTTYEQYF
>TRBV29-1|TRBD1|.|TRBJ2-5
TGCAGCGCTACAGGGGCAGAGACCCAGTACTTC
CSATGAETQYF